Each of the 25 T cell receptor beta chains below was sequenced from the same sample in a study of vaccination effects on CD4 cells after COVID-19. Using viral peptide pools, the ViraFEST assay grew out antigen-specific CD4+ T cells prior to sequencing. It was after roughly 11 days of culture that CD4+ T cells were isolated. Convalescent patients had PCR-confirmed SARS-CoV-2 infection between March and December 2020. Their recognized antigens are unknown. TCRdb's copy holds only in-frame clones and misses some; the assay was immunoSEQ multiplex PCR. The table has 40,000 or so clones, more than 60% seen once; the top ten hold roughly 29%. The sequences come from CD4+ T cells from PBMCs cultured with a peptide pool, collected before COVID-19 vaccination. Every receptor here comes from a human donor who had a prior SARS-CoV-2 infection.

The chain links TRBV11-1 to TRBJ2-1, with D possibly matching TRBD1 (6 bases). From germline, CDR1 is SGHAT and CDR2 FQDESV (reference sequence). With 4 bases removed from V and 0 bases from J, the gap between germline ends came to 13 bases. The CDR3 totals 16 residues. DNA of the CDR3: TGTGCCAGCAGCTCCAGGGGCGCCCGCTCCTACAATGAGCAGTTCTTC. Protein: CASSSRGARSYNEQFF.

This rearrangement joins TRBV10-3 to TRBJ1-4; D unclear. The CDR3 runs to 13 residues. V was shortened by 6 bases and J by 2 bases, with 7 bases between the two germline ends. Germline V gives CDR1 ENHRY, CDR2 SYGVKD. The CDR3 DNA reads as TGTGCCATCAGCGGGCAGACTAATGAAAAACTGTTTTTT. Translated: CAISGQTNEKLFF.

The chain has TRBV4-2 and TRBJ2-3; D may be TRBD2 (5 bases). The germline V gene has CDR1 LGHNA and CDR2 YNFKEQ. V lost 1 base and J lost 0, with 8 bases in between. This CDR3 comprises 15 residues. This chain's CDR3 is CASSQADSSTDTQYF. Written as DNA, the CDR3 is TGTGCCAGCAGCCAAGCGGACTCTAGCACAGATACGCAGTATTTT.

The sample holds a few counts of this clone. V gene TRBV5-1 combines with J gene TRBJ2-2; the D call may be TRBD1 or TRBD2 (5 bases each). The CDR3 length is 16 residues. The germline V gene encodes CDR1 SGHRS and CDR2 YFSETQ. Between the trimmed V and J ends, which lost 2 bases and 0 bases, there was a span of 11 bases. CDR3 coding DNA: TGCGCCAGCAGCTTTTCGGGGCCTCCGAACACCGGGGAGCTGTTTTTT. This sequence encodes CASSFSGPPNTGELFF.

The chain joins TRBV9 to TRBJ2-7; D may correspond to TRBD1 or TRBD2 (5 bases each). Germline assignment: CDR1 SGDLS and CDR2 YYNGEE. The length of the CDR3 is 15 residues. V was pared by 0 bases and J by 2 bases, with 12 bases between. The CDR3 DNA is TGTGCCAGCAGCGTAGAGCCGGGACGGGCCTACGAGCAGTACTTC. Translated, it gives CASSVEPGRAYEQYF.

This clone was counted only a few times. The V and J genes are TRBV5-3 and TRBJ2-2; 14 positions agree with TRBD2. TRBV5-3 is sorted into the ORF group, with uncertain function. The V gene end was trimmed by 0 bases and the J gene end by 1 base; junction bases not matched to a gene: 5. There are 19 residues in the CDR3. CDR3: CARSLAWGLAGENTGELFF. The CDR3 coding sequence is TGTGCCAGAAGCTTGGCCTGGGGACTAGCGGGGGAGAACACCGGGGAGCTGTTTTTT.

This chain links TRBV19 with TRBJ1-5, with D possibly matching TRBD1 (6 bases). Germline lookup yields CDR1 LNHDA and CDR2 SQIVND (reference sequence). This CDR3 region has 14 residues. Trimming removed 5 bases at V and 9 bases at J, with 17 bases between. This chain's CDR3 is CASSATGRGGPQHF. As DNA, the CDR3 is TGTGCCAGTAGTGCAACAGGGCGGGGTGGGCCCCAGCATTTT.

CDR3 protein: CASSRDRSYGYTF. Written as DNA, the CDR3 is TGTGCCAGCAGCAGGGACAGGAGCTATGGCTACACCTTC. This chain uses TRBV7-2 with TRBJ1-2; TRBD1 agrees at 8 bases. The germline V gene encodes CDR1 SGHTA and CDR2 FQGNSA. The V and J ends lost 5 bases and 4 bases, in that order; junction bases with no gene match: 3. There are 13 residues in the CDR3.

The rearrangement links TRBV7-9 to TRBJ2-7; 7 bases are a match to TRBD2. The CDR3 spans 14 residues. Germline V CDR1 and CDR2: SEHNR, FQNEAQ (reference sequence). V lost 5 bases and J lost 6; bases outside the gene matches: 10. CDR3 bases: TGTGCCAGCAGCCGAGTAGTTGGGAGGGTCGAGCAGTACTTC. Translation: CASSRVVGRVEQYF.

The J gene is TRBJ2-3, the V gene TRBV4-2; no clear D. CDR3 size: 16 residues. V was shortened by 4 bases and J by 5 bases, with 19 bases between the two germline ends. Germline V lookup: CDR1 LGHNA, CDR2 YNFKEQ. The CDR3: CASSPTTLIVGDTQYF. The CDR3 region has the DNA TGTGCCAGCAGCCCTACAACGTTGATTGTGGGAGATACGCAGTATTTT.

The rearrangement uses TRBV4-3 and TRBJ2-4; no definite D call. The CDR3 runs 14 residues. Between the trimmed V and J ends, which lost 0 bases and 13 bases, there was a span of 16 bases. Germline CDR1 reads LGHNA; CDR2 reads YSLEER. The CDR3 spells CASSQEYLLAKQYF. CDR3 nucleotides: TGCGCCAGCAGCCAAGAGTACCTTCTCGCCAAACAGTACTTC.

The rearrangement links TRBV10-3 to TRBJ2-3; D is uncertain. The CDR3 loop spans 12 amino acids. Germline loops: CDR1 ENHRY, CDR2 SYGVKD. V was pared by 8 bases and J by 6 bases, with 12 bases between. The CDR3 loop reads CAIGSDGDTQYF. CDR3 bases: TGTGCCATCGGGTCCGATGGGGATACGCAGTATTTT.

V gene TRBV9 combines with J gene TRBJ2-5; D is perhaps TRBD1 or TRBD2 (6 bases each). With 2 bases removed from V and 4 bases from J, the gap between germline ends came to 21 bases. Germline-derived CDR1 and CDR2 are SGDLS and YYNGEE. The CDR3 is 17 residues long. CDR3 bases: TGTGCCAGCAGCGTCCGCCCCAACAGGGAGGAAGGAGAGACCCAGTACTTC. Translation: CASSVRPNREEGETQYF.

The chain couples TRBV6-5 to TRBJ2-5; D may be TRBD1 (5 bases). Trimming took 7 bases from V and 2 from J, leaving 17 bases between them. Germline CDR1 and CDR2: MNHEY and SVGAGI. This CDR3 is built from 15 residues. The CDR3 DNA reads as TGTGCCAGCAACAACCAGGGTCGGATTCAAGAGACCCAGTACTTC. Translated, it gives CASNNQGRIQETQYF.

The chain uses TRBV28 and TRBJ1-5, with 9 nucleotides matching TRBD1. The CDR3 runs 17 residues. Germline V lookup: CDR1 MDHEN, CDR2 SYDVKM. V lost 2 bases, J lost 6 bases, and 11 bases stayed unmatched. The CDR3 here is CASSLRPGQGSRQPQHF. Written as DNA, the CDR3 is TGTGCCAGCAGTTTACGTCCGGGACAGGGTTCTCGTCAGCCCCAGCATTTT.

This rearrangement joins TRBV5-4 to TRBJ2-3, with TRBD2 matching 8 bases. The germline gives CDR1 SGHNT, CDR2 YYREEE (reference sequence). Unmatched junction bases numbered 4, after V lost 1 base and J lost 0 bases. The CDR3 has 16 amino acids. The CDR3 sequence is CASSLLSGGSTDTQYF. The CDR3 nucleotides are TGTGCCAGCAGCTTGCTTTCGGGGGGGAGCACAGATACGCAGTATTTT. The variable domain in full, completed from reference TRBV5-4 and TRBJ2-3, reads ETGVTQSPTHLIKTRGQQVTLRCSSQSGHNTVSWYQQALGQGPQFIFQYYREEENGRGNFPPRFSGLQFPNYSSELNVNALELDDSALYLCASSLLSGGSTDTQYFGPGTRLTVL.

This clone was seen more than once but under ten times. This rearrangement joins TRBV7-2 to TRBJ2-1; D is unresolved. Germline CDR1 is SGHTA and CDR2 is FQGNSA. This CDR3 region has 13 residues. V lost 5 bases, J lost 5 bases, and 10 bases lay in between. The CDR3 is CASSRLTNNEQFF. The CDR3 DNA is TGTGCCAGCAGCCGCCTCACTAACAATGAGCAGTTCTTC.

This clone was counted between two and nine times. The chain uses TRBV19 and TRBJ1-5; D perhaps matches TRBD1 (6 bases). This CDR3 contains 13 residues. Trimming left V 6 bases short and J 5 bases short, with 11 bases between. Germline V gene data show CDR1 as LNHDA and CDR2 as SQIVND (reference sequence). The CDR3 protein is CASSGQFDQPQHF. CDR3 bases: TGTGCCAGTAGCGGACAGTTCGATCAGCCCCAGCATTTT.

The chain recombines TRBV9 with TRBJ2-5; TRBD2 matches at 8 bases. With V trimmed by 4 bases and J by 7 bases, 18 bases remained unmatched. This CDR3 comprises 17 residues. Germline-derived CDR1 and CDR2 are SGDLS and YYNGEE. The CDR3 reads CASSPPAAGVYGGTQYF. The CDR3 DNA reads TGTGCCAGCAGCCCCCCCGCAGCGGGAGTATATGGTGGGACCCAGTACTTC.

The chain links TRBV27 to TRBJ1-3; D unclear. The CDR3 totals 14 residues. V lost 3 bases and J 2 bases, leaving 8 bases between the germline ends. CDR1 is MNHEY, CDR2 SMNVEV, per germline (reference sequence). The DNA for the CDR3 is TGTGCCAGCAGTTTGGGTGGGACTGGAAACACCATATATTTT. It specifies CASSLGGTGNTIYF.

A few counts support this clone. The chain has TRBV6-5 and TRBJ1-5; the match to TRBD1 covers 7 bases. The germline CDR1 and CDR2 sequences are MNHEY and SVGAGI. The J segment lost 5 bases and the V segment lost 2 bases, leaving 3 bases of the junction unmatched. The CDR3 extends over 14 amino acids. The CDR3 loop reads CASSYGQDDQPQHF. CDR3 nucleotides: TGTGCCAGCAGTTACGGACAGGATGATCAGCCCCAGCATTTT.

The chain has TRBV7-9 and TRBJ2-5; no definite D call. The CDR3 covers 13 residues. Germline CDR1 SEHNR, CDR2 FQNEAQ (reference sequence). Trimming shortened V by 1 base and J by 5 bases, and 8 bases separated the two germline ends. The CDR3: CASSLVERETQYF. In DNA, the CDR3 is TGTGCCAGCAGCTTAGTCGAGAGGGAGACCCAGTACTTC.

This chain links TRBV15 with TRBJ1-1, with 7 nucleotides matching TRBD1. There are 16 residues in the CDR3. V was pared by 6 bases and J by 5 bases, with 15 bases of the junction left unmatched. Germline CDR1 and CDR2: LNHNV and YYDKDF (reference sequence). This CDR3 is CATSTHLGGGSTEAFF. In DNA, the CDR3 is TGTGCCACCAGTACCCATTTAGGGGGCGGTAGTACTGAAGCTTTCTTT.

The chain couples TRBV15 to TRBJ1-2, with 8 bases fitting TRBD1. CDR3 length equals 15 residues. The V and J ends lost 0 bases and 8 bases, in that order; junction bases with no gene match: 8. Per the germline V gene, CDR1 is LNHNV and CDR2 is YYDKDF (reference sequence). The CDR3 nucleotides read TGTGCCACCAGCAGAGACGCAGGGGGCGCAGGGGGCTACACCTTC. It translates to CATSRDAGGAGGYTF.

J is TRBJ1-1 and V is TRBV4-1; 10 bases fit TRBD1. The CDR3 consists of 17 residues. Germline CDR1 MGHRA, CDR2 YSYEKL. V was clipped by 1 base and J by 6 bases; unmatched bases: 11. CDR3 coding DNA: TGCGCCAGCAGCCAAGCTCCTTCCGGGACAGGGGCGGCTGAAGCTTTCTTT. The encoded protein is CASSQAPSGTGAAEAFF.